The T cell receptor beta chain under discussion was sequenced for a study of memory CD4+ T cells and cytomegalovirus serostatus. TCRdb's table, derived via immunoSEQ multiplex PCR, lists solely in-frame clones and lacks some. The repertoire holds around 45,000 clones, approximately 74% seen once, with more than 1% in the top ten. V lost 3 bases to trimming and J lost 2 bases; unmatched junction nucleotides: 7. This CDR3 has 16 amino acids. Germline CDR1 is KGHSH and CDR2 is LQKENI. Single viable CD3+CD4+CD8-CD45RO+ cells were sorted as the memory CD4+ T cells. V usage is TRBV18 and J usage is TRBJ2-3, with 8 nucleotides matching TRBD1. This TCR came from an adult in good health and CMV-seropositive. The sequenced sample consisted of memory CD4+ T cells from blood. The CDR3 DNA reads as TGTGCCAGCTCACCCCCCGGACAGGGCAACACAGATACGCAGTATTTT. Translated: CASSPPGQGNTDTQYF.